This entry is about one T cell receptor (beta chain). The antigen remains undetermined. Assay used: immunoSEQ multiplex PCR; TCRdb lists only in-frame clones, some missing. The sample holds several thousand clones, more than 85% seen once. This specimen comes from a study of T cell repertoires in ileal Crohn's disease. Findings and caveats of the study: Every patient over 26.8% clonality showed endoscopic recurrence.

The CDR3 has 13 amino acids. Per germline, CDR1 LGHNT and CDR2 FRNRAP. With 6 bases removed from V and 4 bases from J, the gap between germline ends came to 10 bases. The receptor comes from an adult with Crohn's disease. The chain couples TRBV12-5 to TRBJ1-3, with a weak D call TRBD1 (5 bases). Sequenced material: ileal tissue. The CDR3 coding sequence is TGTGCTAGTGGCCTCTCAGGGGGAAACACCATATATTTT. Protein: CASGLSGGNTIYF.